A single sample is the source of the 13 T cell receptor beta chains below, sequenced in a study of neurological immune-mediated disorders. MiXCR, run by TCRdb on the 5' RACE reads, gives a single entry per CDR3 protein. This table has approximately 100,000 distinct CDR3 sequences, roughly 3.5% appearing once. The specimen sequenced was PBMCs. These receptors all stem from a woman between 45 and 60 years old with multiple sclerosis.

There are many counts of this clonotype. The genes are TRBV5-1 and TRBJ2-3; weak D call: TRBD1 (6 bases). Trimming pared 4 bases from V and 2 bases from J, leaving 20 bases between. The CDR3 runs to 17 residues. Germline values: CDR1 SGHRS, CDR2 YFSETQ. The CDR3 bases are TGCGCCAGCAGCAGCACAGGGACCCGCGGTTTCACAGATACGCAGTATTTT. The encoded protein is CASSSTGTRGFTDTQYF.

Many counts were recorded for this clonotype. The chain couples TRBV4-3 to TRBJ2-7; D gene ambiguous. The CDR3 is 15 residues long. In germline, CDR1 is LGHNA, CDR2 YSLEER. V shed 0 bases and J shed 2 bases, with 11 bases lying between them. As DNA, the CDR3 is TGCGCCAGCAGCCAAGACCCGCGGCAAGCCTACGAGCAGTACTTC. Residues: CASSQDPRQAYEQYF.

CDR3 bases: TGTGCCAGCAGTTATCGACAGGGGGCCTACGAGCAGTACTTC. As protein: CASSYRQGAYEQYF. The V and J genes are TRBV6-5 and TRBJ2-7; 9 bases map to TRBD1. After removal of 3 bases from V and 2 bases from J, the junction contained 2 bases not matched to a gene. Per germline, CDR1 MNHEY and CDR2 SVGAGI. The CDR3 consists of 14 residues.

The sample holds many counts of this clonotype. The chain has TRBV5-1 and TRBJ1-1, with a tentative D call TRBD1 (5 bases). CDR1 is SGHRS, CDR2 YFSETQ, per germline. This CDR3 is 14 amino acids long. The V and J ends lost 7 bases and 2 bases respectively, with 15 bases between them. CDR3 region: CASAQGGRNTEAFF. CDR3 nucleotide sequence: TGCGCCAGCGCCCAGGGTGGTCGAAACACTGAAGCTTTCTTT.

This clonotype has a count of ten or more. The chain has TRBV7-3 and TRBJ2-7; 9 nucleotides match TRBD2. Germline trimming cut 5 bases from V and 5 bases from J; bases unmatched to any gene: 7. Per germline, CDR1 SGHTA and CDR2 FQGTGA. This CDR3 has 14 amino acids. For the CDR3, the DNA is TGTGCCAGCAGCGCGACCGGGACTAGCAACGAGCAGTACTTC. Its translation: CASSATGTSNEQYF.

In this sample, this clonotype turned up many times. The J gene is TRBJ1-1, the V gene TRBV6-6, with D uncertain. The CDR3 length is 16 residues. In germline, CDR1 is MNHNY, CDR2 SVGAGI (reference sequence). V gave up 2 bases and J gave up 4 bases, with 17 bases separating them. The CDR3 coding sequence is TGTGCCAGCAGTTACAACCATCGTCGGGGAGGCACTGAAGCTTTCTTT. It translates to CASSYNHRRGGTEAFF.

This clonotype was recorded many times. This chain connects TRBV13 to TRBJ2-1; D perhaps matches TRBD2 (6 bases). Between the trimmed V and J ends, which lost 0 bases and 1 base, there was a span of 10 bases. This CDR3 contains 16 residues. Germline CDR1 is PRHDT and CDR2 is FYEKMQ (reference sequence). CDR3 nucleotides: TGTGCCAGCAGCTTAGGCCCGGGGGTATCCTACAATGAGCAGTTCTTC. Translated, it gives CASSLGPGVSYNEQFF.

This clonotype was seen many times. The chain joins TRBV10-3 to TRBJ1-1; unclear D gene. This CDR3 spans 14 amino acids. Looked up from germline, CDR1 is ENHRY and CDR2 is SYGVKD. Trimming pared 2 bases from V and 5 bases from J, leaving 12 bases between. The chain's CDR3 is CAISERATDTEAFF. In DNA form, the CDR3 reads TGTGCCATCAGTGAGCGGGCTACGGATACTGAAGCTTTCTTT.

At least ten counts were recorded for this clonotype. This chain joins TRBV6-1 and TRBJ2-7; a weak D match, TRBD2 (6 bases). CDR3 length equals 13 residues. Germline V CDR1 and CDR2: MNHNS, SASEGT. Trimming shortened V by 4 bases and J by 5 bases, and 12 bases separated the two germline ends. The CDR3 loop reads CASSGGVSHEQYF. The CDR3 nucleotides read TGTGCCAGCAGTGGGGGGGTTTCCCACGAGCAGTACTTC.

This clonotype has ten or more counts. The chain uses TRBV7-2 and TRBJ1-2; D is ambiguous. Germline CDR1 and CDR2: SGHTA and FQGNSA. The CDR3 loop spans 11 amino acids. V lost 8 bases to trimming and J lost 8 bases, with 12 bases between them. The CDR3 protein is CASEKERGYTF. In DNA, the CDR3 is TGTGCCAGCGAGAAGGAGCGGGGCTACACCTTC.

This clonotype was counted many times. The chain uses TRBV5-1 and TRBJ1-1, with 8 bases matching TRBD1. With 4 bases clipped from V and 0 bases from J, the junction kept 5 bases outside the gene matches. CDR3 length equals 15 residues. The germline V gene has CDR1 SGHRS and CDR2 YFSETQ. The DNA of the CDR3 is TGCGCCAGCAGCCAGAACAGGGGGATGAACACTGAAGCTTTCTTT. Encoded protein: CASSQNRGMNTEAFF.

The chain carries TRBV12-3 or TRBV12-4 and TRBJ1-2, with D possibly TRBD1 on 5 matching bases. With 5 bases removed from V and 4 bases from J, the gap between germline ends came to 20 bases. The CDR3 length is 16 residues. The CDR3 loop reads CASSIQASRFFYGYTF. CDR3 sequence (DNA): TGTGCCAGCAGTATACAGGCCTCTCGTTTTTTCTATGGCTACACCTTC.

This clonotype was detected ten times or more. The chain employs TRBV5-1 and TRBJ2-1, with no clear D. Between the trimmed V and J ends, which lost 4 bases and 5 bases, there was a span of 13 bases. Germline V gene sequence: CDR1 SGHRS, CDR2 YFSETQ. The CDR3 is made up of 14 amino acids. The CDR3 here is CASSPTLRDNEQFF. Written as DNA, the CDR3 is TGCGCCAGCAGCCCGACACTTAGGGACAATGAGCAGTTCTTC. Together with reference TRBV5-1 and TRBJ2-1, the CDR3 gives the full variable domain: KAGVTQTPRYLIKTRGQQVTLSCSPISGHRSVSWYQQTPGQGLQFLFEYFSETQRNKGNFPGRFSGRQFSNSRSEMNVSTLELGDSALYLCASSPTLRDNEQFFGPGTRLTVL.